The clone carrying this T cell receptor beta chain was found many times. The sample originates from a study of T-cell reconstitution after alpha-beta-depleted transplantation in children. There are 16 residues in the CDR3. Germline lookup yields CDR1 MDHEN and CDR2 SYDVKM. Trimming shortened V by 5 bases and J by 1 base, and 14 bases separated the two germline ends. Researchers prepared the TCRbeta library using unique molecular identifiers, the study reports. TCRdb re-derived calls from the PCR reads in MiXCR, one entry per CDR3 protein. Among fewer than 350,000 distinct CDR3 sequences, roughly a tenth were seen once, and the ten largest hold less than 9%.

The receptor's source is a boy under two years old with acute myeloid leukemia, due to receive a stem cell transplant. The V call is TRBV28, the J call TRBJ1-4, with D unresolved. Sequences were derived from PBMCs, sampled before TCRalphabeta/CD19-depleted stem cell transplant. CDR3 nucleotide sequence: TGTGCCAGCAGTCTTTTTCATTCTGGAACTAATGAAAAACTGTTTTTT. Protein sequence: CASSLFHSGTNEKLFF. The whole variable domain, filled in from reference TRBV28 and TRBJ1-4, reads DVKVTQSSRYLVKRTGEKVFLECVQDMDHENMFWYRQDPGLGLRLIYFSYDVKMKEKGDIPEGYSVSREKKERFSLILESASTNQTSMYLCASSLFHSGTNEKLFFGSGTQLSVL.